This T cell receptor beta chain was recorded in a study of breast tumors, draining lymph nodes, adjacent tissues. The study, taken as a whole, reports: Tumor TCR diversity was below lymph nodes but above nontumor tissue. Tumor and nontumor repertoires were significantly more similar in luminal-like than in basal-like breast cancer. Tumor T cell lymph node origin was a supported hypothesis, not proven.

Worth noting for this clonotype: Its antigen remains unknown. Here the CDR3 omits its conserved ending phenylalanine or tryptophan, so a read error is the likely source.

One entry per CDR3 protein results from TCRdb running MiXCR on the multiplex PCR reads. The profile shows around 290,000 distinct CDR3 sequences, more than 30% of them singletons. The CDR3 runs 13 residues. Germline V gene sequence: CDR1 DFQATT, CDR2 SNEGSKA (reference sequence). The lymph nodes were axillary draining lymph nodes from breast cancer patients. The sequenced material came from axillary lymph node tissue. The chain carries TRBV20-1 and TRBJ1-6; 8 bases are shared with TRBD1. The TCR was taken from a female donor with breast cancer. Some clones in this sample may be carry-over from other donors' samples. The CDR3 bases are TGCAGCGCCCGAGACAGGGGTAACTCACCCCTCCACCTT. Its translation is CSARDRGNSPLHL.